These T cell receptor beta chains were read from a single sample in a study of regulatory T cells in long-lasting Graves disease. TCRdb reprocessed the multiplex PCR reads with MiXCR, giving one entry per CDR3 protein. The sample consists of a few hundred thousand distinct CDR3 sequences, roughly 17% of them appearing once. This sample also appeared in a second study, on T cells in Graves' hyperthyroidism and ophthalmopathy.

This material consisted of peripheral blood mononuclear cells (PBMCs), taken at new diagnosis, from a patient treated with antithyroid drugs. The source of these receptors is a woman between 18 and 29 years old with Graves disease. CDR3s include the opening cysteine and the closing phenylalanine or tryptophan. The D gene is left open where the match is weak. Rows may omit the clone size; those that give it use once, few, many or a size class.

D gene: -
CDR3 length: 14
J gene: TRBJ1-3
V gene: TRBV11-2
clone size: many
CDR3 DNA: TGTGCCAGCACCTTCGATGTAACTGGAAACACCATATATTTT
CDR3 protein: CASTFDVTGNTIYF

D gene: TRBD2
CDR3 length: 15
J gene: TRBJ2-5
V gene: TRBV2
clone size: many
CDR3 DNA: TGTGCCAGCACATCAGTAGCGGGAGTTCAGGAGACCCAGTACTTC
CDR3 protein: CASTSVAGVQETQYF

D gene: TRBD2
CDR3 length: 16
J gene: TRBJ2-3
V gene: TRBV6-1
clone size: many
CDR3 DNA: TGTGCCAGCACTGAGACCGGGACTAGCGGAGCAGATACGCAGTATTTT
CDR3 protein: CASTETGTSGADTQYF

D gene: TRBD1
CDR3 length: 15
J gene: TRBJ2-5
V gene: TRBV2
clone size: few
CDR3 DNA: TGTGCCAGCAGACGCCCAGGGGGCGCGGGAGAGACCCAGTACTTC
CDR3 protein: CASRRPGGAGETQYF

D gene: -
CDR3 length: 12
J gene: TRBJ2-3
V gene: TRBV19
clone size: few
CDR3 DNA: TGTGCCAGTAGTATAACCCCCACAGATCAGTATTTT
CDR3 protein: CASSITPTDQYF

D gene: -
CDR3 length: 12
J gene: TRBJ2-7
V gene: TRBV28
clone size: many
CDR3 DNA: TGTGCCAGCAGTGCCGACCAGAACGAGCAGTACTTC
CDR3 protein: CASSADQNEQYF

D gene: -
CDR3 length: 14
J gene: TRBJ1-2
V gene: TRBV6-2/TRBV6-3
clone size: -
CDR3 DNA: TGTGCCAGCAGCCGAGGACAGCTTAACTATGGCTACACCTTC
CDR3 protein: CASSRGQLNYGYTF

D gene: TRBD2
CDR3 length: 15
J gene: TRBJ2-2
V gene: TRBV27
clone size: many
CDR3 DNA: TGTGCCAGCAGCCGCGGGAGTGTAAACACCGGGGAGCTGTTTTTT
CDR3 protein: CASSRGSVNTGELFF

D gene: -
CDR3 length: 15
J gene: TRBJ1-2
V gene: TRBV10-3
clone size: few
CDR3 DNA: TGTGCCATCAGTGAGATCCAGGGACGTAACTATGGCTACACCTTC
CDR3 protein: CAISEIQGRNYGYTF

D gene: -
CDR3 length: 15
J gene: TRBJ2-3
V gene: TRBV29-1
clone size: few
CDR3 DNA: TGCAGCGTTGACAGGACCCAGGTAAAGGCAGATACGCAGTATTTT
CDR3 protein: CSVDRTQVKADTQYF

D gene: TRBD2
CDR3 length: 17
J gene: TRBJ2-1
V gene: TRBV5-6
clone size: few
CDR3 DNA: TGTGCCAGCAGCCAGATCGGGACTAGCGGAACTTACAATGAGCAGTTCTTC
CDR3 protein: CASSQIGTSGTYNEQFF

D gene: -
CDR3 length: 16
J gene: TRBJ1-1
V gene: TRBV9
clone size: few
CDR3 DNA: TGTGCCAGCAGCGTAGCTTCAGGGGCCCTGATCACTGAAGCTTTCTTT
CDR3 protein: CASSVASGALITEAFF

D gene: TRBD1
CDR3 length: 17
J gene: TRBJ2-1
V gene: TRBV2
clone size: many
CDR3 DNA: TGTGCCAGCAGGGGGTACTTCGTGGACAGGGGGCAGAATGAGCAGTTCTTC
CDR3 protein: CASRGYFVDRGQNEQFF

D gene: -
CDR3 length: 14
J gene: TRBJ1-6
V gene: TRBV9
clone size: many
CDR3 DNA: TGTGCCAGCAGCGCAGGACAGAGAGATTCACCCCTCCACTTT
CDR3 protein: CASSAGQRDSPLHF

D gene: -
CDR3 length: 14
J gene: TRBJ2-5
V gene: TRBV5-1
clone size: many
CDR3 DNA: TGCGCCAGCAGCTTCTTTAGCGACCAAGAGACCCAGTACTTC
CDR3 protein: CASSFFSDQETQYF

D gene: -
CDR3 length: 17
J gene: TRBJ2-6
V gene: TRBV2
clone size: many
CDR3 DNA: TGTGCCAGCAGCAGGGACACCGTTCCCTCTGGGGCCAACGTCCTGACTTTC
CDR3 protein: CASSRDTVPSGANVLTF

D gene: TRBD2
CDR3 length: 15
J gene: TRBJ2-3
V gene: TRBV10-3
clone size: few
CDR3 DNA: TGTGCCATCAGTGAGTCGACGGGAGGCGGGGATACGCAGTATTTT
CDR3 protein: CAISESTGGGDTQYF

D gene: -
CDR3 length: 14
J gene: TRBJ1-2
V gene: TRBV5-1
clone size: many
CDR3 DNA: TGCGCCAGCAAGAGTGGGGGAGAGGGCTATGGCTACACCTTC
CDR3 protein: CASKSGGEGYGYTF

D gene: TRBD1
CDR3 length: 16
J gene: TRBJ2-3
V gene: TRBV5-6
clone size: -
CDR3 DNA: TGTGCCAGCAGCTGGGAGGGACAGGGAAGAGCAGATACGCAGTATTTT
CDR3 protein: CASSWEGQGRADTQYF

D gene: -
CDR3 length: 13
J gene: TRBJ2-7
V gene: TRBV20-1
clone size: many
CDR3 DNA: TGCAGTGCTAATTGGCAGGGGGGCCACGAGCAGTACTTC
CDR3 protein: CSANWQGGHEQYF

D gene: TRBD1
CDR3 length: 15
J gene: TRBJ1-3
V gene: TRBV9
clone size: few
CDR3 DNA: TGTGCCAGCACCCCCCAGGGGGTCTATGGAAACACCATATATTTT
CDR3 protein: CASTPQGVYGNTIYF

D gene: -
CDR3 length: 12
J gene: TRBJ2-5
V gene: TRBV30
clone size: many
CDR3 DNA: TGTGCCTGGAGTACTAGTGAAGAGACCCAGTACTTC
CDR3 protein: CAWSTSEETQYF

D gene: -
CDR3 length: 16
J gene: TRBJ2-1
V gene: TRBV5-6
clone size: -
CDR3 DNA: TGTGCCAGCAGCCCAGAGGTACAGGGAGTATTGCATGAGCAGTTCTTC
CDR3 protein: CASSPEVQGVLHEQFF

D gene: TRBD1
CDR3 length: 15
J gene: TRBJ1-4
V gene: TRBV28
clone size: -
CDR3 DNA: TGTGCCAGCAGTTCAAACAGGGGTGCTGATGAAAAACTGTTTTTT
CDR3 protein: CASSSNRGADEKLFF

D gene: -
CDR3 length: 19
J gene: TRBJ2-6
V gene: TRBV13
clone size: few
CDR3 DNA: TGTGCCAGCAGTTCTGGTGAACCGGGGGGCGTATCTGGGGCCAACGTCCTGACTTTC
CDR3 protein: CASSSGEPGGVSGANVLTF

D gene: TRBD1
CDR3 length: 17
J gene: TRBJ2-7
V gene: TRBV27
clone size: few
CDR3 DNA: TGTGCCAGCAGTTCTAGTCCGGGACAGGGTGTCCGGGGCGAGCAGTACTTC
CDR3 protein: CASSSSPGQGVRGEQYF

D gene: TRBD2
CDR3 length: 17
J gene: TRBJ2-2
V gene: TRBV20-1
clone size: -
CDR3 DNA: TGCAGTGCTAGAGATTTAAAGACTAGCGGGAGATCCGGGGAGCTGTTTTTT
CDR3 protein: CSARDLKTSGRSGELFF

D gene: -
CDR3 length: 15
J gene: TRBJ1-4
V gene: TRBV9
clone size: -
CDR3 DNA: TGTGCCAGCAGCGTCAGATCAGGGGCAGGCGAAAAACTGTTTTTT
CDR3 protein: CASSVRSGAGEKLFF

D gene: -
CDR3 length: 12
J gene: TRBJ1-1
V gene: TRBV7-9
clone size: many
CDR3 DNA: TGTGCCAGCAGCGTCGGGGACACTGAAGCTTTCTTT
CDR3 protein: CASSVGDTEAFF

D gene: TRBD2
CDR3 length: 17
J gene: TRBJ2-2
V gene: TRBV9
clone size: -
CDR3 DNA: TGTGCCAGCAGCGTGAGTGCTAGCGGGAGGAGGGCCGGGGAGCTGTTTTTT
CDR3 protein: CASSVSASGRRAGELFF

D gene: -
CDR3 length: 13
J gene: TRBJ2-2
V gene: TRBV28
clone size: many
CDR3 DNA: TGTGCCAGCAGTTTCCCCAACACCGGGGAGCTGTTTTTT
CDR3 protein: CASSFPNTGELFF

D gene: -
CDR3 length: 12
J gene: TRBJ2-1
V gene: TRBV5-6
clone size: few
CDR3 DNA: TGTGCCAGCAGCTTGTGGGGGAGTAGGCTGTTCTTC
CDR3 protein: CASSLWGSRLFF

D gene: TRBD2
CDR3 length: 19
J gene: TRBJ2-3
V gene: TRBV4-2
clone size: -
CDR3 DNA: TGTGCCAGCAGCCAAGATGTGCTAGCGGGGGGCCACATCACAGATACGCAGTATTTT
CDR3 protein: CASSQDVLAGGHITDTQYF

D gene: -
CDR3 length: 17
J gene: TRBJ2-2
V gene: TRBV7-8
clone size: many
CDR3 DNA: TGTGCCAGCCGTCCGAGGCTTGGCGCAGCGAACACCGGGGAGCTGTTTTTT
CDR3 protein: CASRPRLGAANTGELFF

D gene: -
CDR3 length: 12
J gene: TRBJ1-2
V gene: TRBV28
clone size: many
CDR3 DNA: TGTGCCAGCAGGCGGACCGCTGGGGGCTACACCTTC
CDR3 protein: CASRRTAGGYTF

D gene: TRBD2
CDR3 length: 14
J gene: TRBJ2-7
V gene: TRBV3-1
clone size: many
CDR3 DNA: TGTGCCAGCAGCCGTAGCGGGGGGGCCGAGGAGCAGTACTTC
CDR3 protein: CASSRSGGAEEQYF

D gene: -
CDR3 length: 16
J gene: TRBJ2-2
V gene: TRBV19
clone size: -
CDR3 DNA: TGTGCCAGTACCACAAGGGCGGCCCGCGGCGCCGGGGAGCTGTTTTTT
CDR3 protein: CASTTRAARGAGELFF

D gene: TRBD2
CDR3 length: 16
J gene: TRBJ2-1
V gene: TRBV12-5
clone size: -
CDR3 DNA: TGTGCTAGTGGTTTTTCTAGCGGGAGGCCCGGGGATGAGCAGTTCTTC
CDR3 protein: CASGFSSGRPGDEQFF

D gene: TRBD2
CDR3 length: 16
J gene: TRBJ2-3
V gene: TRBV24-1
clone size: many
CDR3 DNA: TGTGCCACCAGTGATCGACTAGCGGGAGGGGAAGATACGCAGTATTTT
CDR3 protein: CATSDRLAGGEDTQYF

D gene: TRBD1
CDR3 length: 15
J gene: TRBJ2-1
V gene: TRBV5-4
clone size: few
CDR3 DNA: TGTGCCAGCAGTATCCAGGGGGCTAGCCCCAATGAGCAGTTCTTC
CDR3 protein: CASSIQGASPNEQFF

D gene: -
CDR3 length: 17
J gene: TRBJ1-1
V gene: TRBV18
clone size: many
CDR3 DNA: TGTGCCAGCTCAGGCCGTCCCAAAGACGGAGGGAACACTGAAGCTTTCTTT
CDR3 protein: CASSGRPKDGGNTEAFF

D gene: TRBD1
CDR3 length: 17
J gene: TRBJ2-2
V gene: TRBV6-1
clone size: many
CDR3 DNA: TGTGCCAGCAGAAAACTCTCTAGGGGGCGTTTCCCCGGGGAGCTGTTTTTT
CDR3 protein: CASRKLSRGRFPGELFF

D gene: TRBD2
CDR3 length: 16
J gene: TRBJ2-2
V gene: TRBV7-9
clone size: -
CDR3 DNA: TGTGCCAGCAGCTTTCCCGGGACTAACAACACCGGGGAGCTGTTTTTT
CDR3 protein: CASSFPGTNNTGELFF

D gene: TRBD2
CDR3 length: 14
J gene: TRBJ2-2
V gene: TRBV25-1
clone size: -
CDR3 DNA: TGTGCCAGCAGTAAAGCGGGAGGTCCCAGGGAGCTGTTTTTT
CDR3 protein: CASSKAGGPRELFF

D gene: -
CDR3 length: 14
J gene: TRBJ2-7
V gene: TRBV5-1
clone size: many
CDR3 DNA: TGCGCCAGCGGTTACAGGGCCTCCGGCTACGAGCAGTACTTC
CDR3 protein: CASGYRASGYEQYF

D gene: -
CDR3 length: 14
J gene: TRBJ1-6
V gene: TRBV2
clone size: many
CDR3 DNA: TGTGCCAGCAGTGAAAGGTGGGGGCGATCACCCCTCCACTTT
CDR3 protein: CASSERWGRSPLHF

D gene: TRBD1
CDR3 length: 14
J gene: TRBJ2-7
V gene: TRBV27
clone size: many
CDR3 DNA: TGTGCCAGCGGAGCCGGGACAGGGGCCTACGAGCAGTACTTC
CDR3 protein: CASGAGTGAYEQYF

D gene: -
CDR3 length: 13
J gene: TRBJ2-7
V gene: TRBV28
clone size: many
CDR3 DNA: TGTGCCAGCAGTTTGGTCACAACCTACGAGCAGTACTTC
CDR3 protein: CASSLVTTYEQYF

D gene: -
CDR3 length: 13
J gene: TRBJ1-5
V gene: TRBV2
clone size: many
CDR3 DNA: TGTGCCAGCAGGGGCCGTGAAGGGCAGCCCCAGCATTTT
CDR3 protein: CASRGREGQPQHF

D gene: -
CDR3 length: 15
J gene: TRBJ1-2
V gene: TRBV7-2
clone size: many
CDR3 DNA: TGTGCCAGCAGCTACGGGGAGGGATTCACGCTCGGCTACACCTTC
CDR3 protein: CASSYGEGFTLGYTF

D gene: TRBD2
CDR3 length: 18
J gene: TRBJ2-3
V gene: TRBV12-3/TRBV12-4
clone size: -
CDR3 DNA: TGTGCCAGCAGTTTATTTCCCTTTTTAGCGGGGGGCACAGATACGCAGTATTTT
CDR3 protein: CASSLFPFLAGGTDTQYF

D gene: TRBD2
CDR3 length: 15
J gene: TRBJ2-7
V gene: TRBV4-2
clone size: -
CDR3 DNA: TGTGCCAGCAGCCACTCACCCCTGACTAGCCCGGAGCAGTACTTC
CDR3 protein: CASSHSPLTSPEQYF